This is a list of T cell receptor beta chains from one sample in a study of cytomegalovirus exposure and HLA in healthy donors. TCRdb's copy holds only in-frame clones and misses some; the assay was immunoSEQ multiplex PCR. The sample shows about 100,000 clones, 65% to 80% of them seen only once. Sequencing was performed on PBMCs. These receptors were obtained from a woman aged 45-65 years in good health and CMV-seropositive. The CDR3 runs from the conserved cysteine through the conserved F or W. The D gene is left open where the match is weak. Some rows mark clone size as missing; the rest say once, few, many or name a class of expanded clone.

size	D	J	V	DNA	CDR3
-	-	TRBJ2-1	TRBV7-3	TGTGCCAGCAGCTTAAATGGAGGGAATAACAATGAGCAGTTCTTC	CASSLNGGNNNEQFF
-	-	TRBJ2-7	TRBV6-5	TGTGCCAGCAGTTACGGGGCTCAGGGGCCTTACTACGAGCAGTACTTC	CASSYGAQGPYYEQYF
-	TRBD1	TRBJ2-1	TRBV10-2	TGCGCCAGCAGACGACAGGGATCCCTAGTATTGAATGAGCAGTTCTTC	CASRRQGSLVLNEQFF
once	TRBD1	TRBJ2-5	TRBV7-7	TGTGCTAGCAGCACCGCCGGGACAGGGTTGCAAGAGACCCAGTACTTC	CASSTAGTGLQETQYF
-	-	TRBJ1-4	TRBV6-5	TGTGCCAGCAGTTACCCAGGGGAAAAACTGTTTTTT	CASSYPGEKLFF
-	TRBD2	TRBJ2-7	TRBV6-1	TGTGCCAGCAGTGGCTCCGGGACTAGCGGGGGCTCCTACGAGCAGTACTTC	CASSGSGTSGGSYEQYF
few	-	TRBJ1-3	TRBV29-1	TGCAGCGTTGTCGCCGGGAGGGGTTCGGGAAACACCATATATTTT	CSVVAGRGSGNTIYF
-	-	TRBJ1-5	TRBV19	TGTGCCAGTAGTATATGGAGTAGCAATCAGCCCCAGCATTTT	CASSIWSSNQPQHF
-	-	TRBJ1-2	TRBV18	TGTGCCAGCTCACCATTATCGGGGGAAGAGGGCTACACCTTC	CASSPLSGEEGYTF
-	-	TRBJ2-7	TRBV7-7	TGTGCTAGCAGCTTAGAGAGCTCCTACGAGCAGTACTTC	CASSLESSYEQYF
-	TRBD1	TRBJ2-2	TRBV19	TGTGCCAGTAGTACGGGACAGGGGCGCACCGGGGAGCTGTTTTTT	CASSTGQGRTGELFF
-	-	TRBJ1-6	TRBV20-1	TGCAGTGCTAGAGGGGGGGGACCCCTCCACTTT	CSARGGGPLHF
few	-	TRBJ2-2	TRBV29-1	TGCAGCGTTTCGCGGACGAACACCGGGGAGCTGTTTTTT	CSVSRTNTGELFF
-	TRBD1	TRBJ2-5	TRBV5-1	TGCGCCAGCCCATTGGACAGGGCGAAGACCCAGTACTTC	CASPLDRAKTQYF
-	-	TRBJ1-1	TRBV2	TGTGCCAGCAGAGGAGACAGGACGGAAGAGGATCAAGCTTTCTTT	CASRGDRTEEDQAFF
-	-	TRBJ2-1	TRBV30	TGTGCCTGGGAGCTAGGAAGTCGGAGCTCCTACAATGAGCAGTTCTTC	CAWELGSRSSYNEQFF
-	TRBD2	TRBJ2-5	TRBV12-5	TGTGCCTCCAACCGAGGGACTAGCGGGGGTTTGTGGGAGACCCAGTACTTC	CASNRGTSGGLWETQYF
-	TRBD1	TRBJ1-4	TRBV27	TGTGCCAGCAGACCAGACAGGGGTCCGGGTAATGAAAAACTGTTTTTT	CASRPDRGPGNEKLFF
few	-	TRBJ2-7	TRBV6-5	TGTGCCAGCAGTATACAGGGATTGACCTACGAGCAGTACTTC	CASSIQGLTYEQYF
-	TRBD1	TRBJ2-7	TRBV5-3	TGTGCCAGAACCAAGGTCGGGACAGGGAAAACCTACGAGCAGTACTTC	CARTKVGTGKTYEQYF
few	-	TRBJ1-1	TRBV6-1	TGTGCCAGCAGAGACACGGGGGGCACTGAAGCTTTCTTT	CASRDTGGTEAFF
once	-	TRBJ1-2	TRBV7-2	TGTGCCAGCAGCTCGGGGGGGCAGTCCTATGGCTACACCTTC	CASSSGGQSYGYTF
few	TRBD1	TRBJ1-5	TRBV7-9	TGTTCCAGCAGCATGGGACAGGGGAGTTTCCCCAATCAGCCCCAGCATTTT	CSSSMGQGSFPNQPQHF
-	-	TRBJ1-2	TRBV5-5	TGTGCCAGCAGCTTGGTCCTTAGTGAGATTGGCTACACCTTC	CASSLVLSEIGYTF
once	-	TRBJ1-2	TRBV15	TGTGCCACCAGCAGTCCGGGGAGCGGTGGCTACACCTTC	CATSSPGSGGYTF
-	TRBD1	TRBJ1-2	TRBV7-9	TGTGCCAGCAGGACGTTTGCAGGGGGCCCTCCTTATGGCTACACCTTC	CASRTFAGGPPYGYTF
-	TRBD1	TRBJ1-2	TRBV7-9	TGTGCCAGCAGCTTAGGCGACAGGGGCGACTATGGCTACACCTTC	CASSLGDRGDYGYTF
-	-	TRBJ2-1	TRBV9	TGTGCCAGCAGCGTAGTAGGACAGTCTTACAATGAGCAGTTCTTC	CASSVVGQSYNEQFF
-	-	TRBJ2-2	TRBV19	TGTGCCAGTAGTATGAACAGGTACACCGGGGAGCTGTTTTTT	CASSMNRYTGELFF
few	TRBD1	TRBJ2-1	TRBV6-1	TGTGCCAGCAGTGAATACGGGACAGCCAATGAGCAGTTCTTC	CASSEYGTANEQFF
-	-	TRBJ2-3	TRBV5-5	TGTGCCAGCAGCCCGTCCGGGAGCACAGATACGCAGTATTTT	CASSPSGSTDTQYF
-	TRBD2	TRBJ2-7	TRBV28	TGTGCCAGCAGTTCCGTGTCTAGCGGAGGTTCCTACGAGCAGTACTTC	CASSSVSSGGSYEQYF
-	TRBD1	TRBJ2-7	TRBV6-1	TGTGCCAGCAGTGCCGGGACAGGGGGCTACGAGCAGTACTTC	CASSAGTGGYEQYF
once	TRBD1	TRBJ2-7	TRBV7-9	TGTGCCAGCAGCTGGGGGACAGGGCCATCCTACGAGCAGTACTTC	CASSWGTGPSYEQYF
-	TRBD1	TRBJ1-4	TRBV10-3	TGTGCCATCAGTGAGGGCAGGGGGCTAAGTGAAAAACTGTTTTTT	CAISEGRGLSEKLFF
-	-	TRBJ2-3	TRBV7-2	TGTGCCAGCAGCTTAACTACGAGGGATACGCAGTATTTT	CASSLTTRDTQYF
-	-	TRBJ2-3	TRBV11-2	TGTGCCAGCAGCTTAGAGGACTTAAAAGGGGGTACGCAGTATTTT	CASSLEDLKGGTQYF
-	TRBD1	TRBJ2-7	TRBV19	TGTGCCAGTAGTATAGGGACAGGGGTCGGCGAAGAGTACTTC	CASSIGTGVGEEYF
-	-	TRBJ1-1	TRBV5-1	TGCGCCAGCAGCCCTCCCACGGGGGTGAACACTGAAGCTTTCTTT	CASSPPTGVNTEAFF
-	TRBD1	TRBJ2-1	TRBV12-5	TGTGTCAGTTCGGGCAGGGGGTTTGGCAATGAGCAGTTCTTC	CVSSGRGFGNEQFF
-	-	TRBJ1-1	TRBV6-5	TGTGCCAGCACCCGGGGGGCGAACACTGAAGCTTTCTTT	CASTRGANTEAFF
-	TRBD1	TRBJ1-5	TRBV18	TGTGCCAGCTCACCCCCCGGGACAGGGGGAAATCAGCCCCAGCATTTT	CASSPPGTGGNQPQHF
-	-	TRBJ2-3	TRBV11-2	TGTGCCAGCAGCCCTTGGCAGTCTGGAGGTACAGATACGCAGTATTTT	CASSPWQSGGTDTQYF
-	-	TRBJ1-2	TRBV5-6	TGTGCCAGCAGCCTTGCGGGATATGGCTACACCTTC	CASSLAGYGYTF
-	TRBD2	TRBJ2-3	TRBV5-1	TGCGCCAGCAGCTCGGGTCCTACTAGCGCTTACACAGATACGCAGTATTTT	CASSSGPTSAYTDTQYF
-	-	TRBJ2-2	TRBV7-9	TGTGCCAGCAGCCGGGTTGCAGCGAACACCGGGGAGCTGTTTTTT	CASSRVAANTGELFF
-	-	TRBJ1-3	TRBV15	TGTGCCACCAGCAGAGAAGGAGGATTCTCTGGAAACACCATATATTTT	CATSREGGFSGNTIYF
-	-	TRBJ2-4	TRBV15	TGTGCCACCAGCAGAGATCGGCGGCCCCCTGGTAACATTCAGTACTTC	CATSRDRRPPGNIQYF
-	-	TRBJ1-1	TRBV30	TGTGCCTGGGGGACACTTGACGAAGCTTTCTTT	CAWGTLDEAFF
-	-	TRBJ2-1	TRBV4-1	TGCGCCAGCAGACAAGCGGGTAATGAGCAGTTCTTC	CASRQAGNEQFF
-	TRBD1	TRBJ1-1	TRBV6-5	TGTGCCAGCAGGCGCACAGGGGGCGTTGAAGCTTTCTTT	CASRRTGGVEAFF
-	-	TRBJ2-2	TRBV11-2	TGTGCCAGCAGCTTACTGGGCATCGGGGAGCTGTTTTTT	CASSLLGIGELFF
-	TRBD2	TRBJ2-5	TRBV4-1	TGCGCCAGCAGCCAGCTAGCGGTGGGGGGAGAGACCCAGTACTTC	CASSQLAVGGETQYF
-	-	TRBJ1-1	TRBV6-5	TGTGCCAGCAGGGTGACAGTGGTTACTGAAGCTTTCTTT	CASRVTVVTEAFF
-	-	TRBJ1-3	TRBV6-1	TGTGCCAGCAGTGACGGAGTGGGAAACACCATATATTTT	CASSDGVGNTIYF
-	-	TRBJ2-5	TRBV18	TGTGCCAGCTCTCTAGCGACAGAGACCCAGTACTTC	CASSLATETQYF
-	-	TRBJ1-6	TRBV19	TGTGCCAGTAGTGCGACCGGGATTCATTCACCCCTCCACTTT	CASSATGIHSPLHF
-	-	TRBJ1-1	TRBV5-1	TGCGCCAGCAGCGAAAATGCCGGGACACTCAACACTGAAGCTTTCTTT	CASSENAGTLNTEAFF